These T cell receptor beta chains were read from a single sample in a study of radiotherapy plus CTLA-4 blockade in lung cancer. Using immunoSEQ multiplex PCR, the repertoire was profiled, and TCRdb retains in-frame clones only, with some absent. This table holds roughly 98,000 clones, 75% to 90% found once. The sequencing used peripheral blood, collected from a patient treated with radiotherapy plus ipilimumab. Receptors originate from a human donor with non-small cell lung cancer who had a partial response to radiotherapy plus ipilimumab. Both conserved end residues are part of each CDR3. Fields, in order: clone size, D gene, CDR3 length, J gene, V gene, CDR3 protein, CDR3 DNA. A D gene is named only where the DNA matches it firmly. Some rows mark clone size as missing; the rest say once, few, many or name a class of expanded clone.

clone_size: many; d_call: NA; cdr3_length: 14; j_call: TRBJ1-2; v_call: TRBV11-2; cdr3_aa: CASSLDRRGIGYTF; cdr3_nt: TGTGCCAGCAGCTTAGATCGGCGGGGGATTGGCTACACCTTC
clone_size: NA; d_call: TRBD1; cdr3_length: 15; j_call: TRBJ2-2; v_call: TRBV6-4; cdr3_aa: CASSDSQGAVGELFF; cdr3_nt: TGTGCCAGCAGTGACTCACAGGGGGCGGTCGGGGAGCTGTTTTTT
clone_size: NA; d_call: NA; cdr3_length: 15; j_call: TRBJ1-3; v_call: TRBV9; cdr3_aa: CASGNGGARGNTIYF; cdr3_nt: TGTGCCAGCGGTAACGGGGGGGCGCGTGGAAACACCATATATTTT
clone_size: NA; d_call: TRBD1; cdr3_length: 18; j_call: TRBJ2-2; v_call: TRBV28; cdr3_aa: CASSASGQGAGSTGELFF; cdr3_nt: TGTGCCAGCAGTGCCTCGGGACAGGGGGCGGGGAGCACCGGGGAGCTGTTTTTT
clone_size: NA; d_call: NA; cdr3_length: 14; j_call: TRBJ2-7; v_call: TRBV5-5; cdr3_aa: CASSFDNWAYEQYF; cdr3_nt: TGTGCCAGCAGCTTTGACAATTGGGCCTACGAGCAGTACTTC
clone_size: NA; d_call: TRBD1; cdr3_length: 14; j_call: TRBJ2-7; v_call: TRBV18; cdr3_aa: CASSPRDSPYEQYF; cdr3_nt: TGTGCCAGCTCTCCGAGGGACAGCCCCTACGAGCAGTACTTC
clone_size: few; d_call: TRBD1; cdr3_length: 14; j_call: TRBJ2-5; v_call: TRBV28; cdr3_aa: CASNSPGQGETQYF; cdr3_nt: TGTGCCAGCAATTCTCCGGGACAGGGGGAGACCCAGTACTTC
clone_size: once; d_call: TRBD2; cdr3_length: 18; j_call: TRBJ2-3; v_call: TRBV29-1; cdr3_aa: CSVEDLRGRAWDTDTQYF; cdr3_nt: TGCAGCGTTGAAGATCTGCGCGGGAGGGCCTGGGACACAGATACGCAGTATTTT
clone_size: NA; d_call: TRBD1; cdr3_length: 15; j_call: TRBJ1-5; v_call: TRBV28; cdr3_aa: CASSLGTGYGQPQHF; cdr3_nt: TGTGCCAGCAGTTTAGGGACAGGGTATGGTCAGCCCCAGCATTTT
clone_size: NA; d_call: TRBD1; cdr3_length: 15; j_call: TRBJ1-5; v_call: TRBV4-2; cdr3_aa: CASSQDLTGTQPQHF; cdr3_nt: TGTGCCAGCAGCCAAGATCTGACAGGGACCCAGCCCCAGCATTTT
clone_size: NA; d_call: NA; cdr3_length: 17; j_call: TRBJ2-4; v_call: TRBV18; cdr3_aa: CASSPPLMVDKSNIQYF; cdr3_nt: TGTGCCAGCTCACCACCACTGATGGTTGACAAATCAAACATTCAGTACTTC
clone_size: NA; d_call: TRBD2; cdr3_length: 15; j_call: TRBJ2-5; v_call: TRBV2; cdr3_aa: CASSVTLLAGETQYF; cdr3_nt: TGTGCCAGCAGCGTGACGCTACTAGCGGGAGAGACCCAGTACTTC
clone_size: NA; d_call: TRBD1; cdr3_length: 13; j_call: TRBJ1-1; v_call: TRBV19; cdr3_aa: CASSIGQGAEAFF; cdr3_nt: TGTGCCAGTAGTATCGGGCAGGGGGCTGAAGCTTTCTTT
clone_size: few; d_call: NA; cdr3_length: 13; j_call: TRBJ1-2; v_call: TRBV30; cdr3_aa: CAWSVGRGEGYTF; cdr3_nt: TGTGCCTGGAGTGTCGGCAGGGGTGAAGGCTACACCTTC
clone_size: NA; d_call: NA; cdr3_length: 13; j_call: TRBJ2-7; v_call: TRBV7-9; cdr3_aa: CASRPEIAAEQYF; cdr3_nt: TGTGCCAGCAGGCCTGAGATCGCCGCGGAGCAGTACTTC
clone_size: NA; d_call: TRBD2; cdr3_length: 15; j_call: TRBJ2-1; v_call: TRBV27; cdr3_aa: CASSESGRASNEQFF; cdr3_nt: TGTGCCAGCAGTGAAAGCGGGAGGGCGAGCAATGAGCAGTTCTTC